This entry describes one TCR beta chain. Its antigen is unidentified. The data were taken from a study of cytomegalovirus exposure and HLA in healthy donors. Overall study results and limits: Later work found most CMV-associated TCR beta chains apparently HLA-restricted. A later analysis showed that HLA-associated TCR beta chains had undergone more clonal expansion than equally common others. A later analysis associated under 20,000 TCR beta sequences with HLA alleles at a 0.05 false discovery rate.

PCR used 60 Vbeta primers and 13 Jbeta primers. Source study methods: Around 10 million of the 80 million or so unique TCR beta chains counted in a later analysis were shared. Clones were read by immunoSEQ multiplex PCR, and TCRdb kept only the in-frame ones, dropping some. That table is the source of V, J and clone size, and D and trimming were worked out from the DNA. Found here are about 130,000 clones, 81% of them singletons; the top ten hold 4%. Germline V gene sequence: CDR1 SGHVS, CDR2 FQNEAQ. V dropped 3 bases and J dropped 1; count of bases not matched to a gene: 3. This CDR3 spans 15 amino acids.

The V gene is TRBV7-8, the J gene TRBJ2-7; 10 bases fit TRBD2. The TCR originated in a man aged 18 to 30 in good health and CMV-seropositive. Sequenced: PBMCs. The CDR3 protein is CASSLLAGDSYEQYF. The DNA of the CDR3 is TGTGCCAGCAGCTTGCTAGCGGGGGATTCCTACGAGCAGTACTTC. The full variable domain, completed using reference TRBV7-8 and TRBJ2-7, is GAGVSQSPRYKVAKRGQDVALRCDPISGHVSLFWYQQALGQGPEFLTYFQNEAQLDKSGLPSDRFFAERPEGSVSTLKIQRTQQEDSAVYLCASSLLAGDSYEQYFGPGTRLTVT.